The 18 T cell receptor beta chains listed next were all sequenced from one sample in a study of blood T cell repertoires in COVID-19. TCRdb's table, derived via immunoSEQ multiplex PCR, lists solely in-frame clones and lacks some. The sample includes 85,000 to 90,000 clones, around 88% of them seen just once. The sample was peripheral blood. The receptors were sampled from a human donor in a cohort sampled during active COVID-19.

The chain recombines TRBV7-2 with TRBJ2-5, with 7 bases identical to TRBD2. Germline values: CDR1 SGHTA, CDR2 FQGNSA. The junction had 12 bases not matched to a gene; V was cut back by 5 bases and J by 3 bases. This CDR3 spans 16 amino acids. The chain's CDR3 is CASSKRTGGGEETQYF. The CDR3 bases are TGTGCCAGCAGCAAACGGACTGGCGGGGGAGAAGAGACCCAGTACTTC.

V gene TRBV5-4 combines with J gene TRBJ2-5; 14 positions agree with TRBD2. Trimming cost V 0 bases and J 5 bases; bases outside gene matches: 3. The CDR3 spans 16 residues. Germline lookup yields CDR1 SGHNT and CDR2 YYREEE (reference sequence). CDR3 sequence reads: CASSLDGTSGSETQYF. The CDR3, as DNA: TGTGCCAGCAGCTTGGACGGGACTAGCGGGAGTGAGACCCAGTACTTC.

DNA for the CDR3: TGTGCCAGCAGGACTAGCGGTACCGGGGAGCTGTTTTTT. Translation gives CASRTSGTGELFF. The rearrangement links TRBV2 to TRBJ2-2; 9 positions agree with TRBD2. Germline V gives CDR1 SNHLY, CDR2 FYNNEI. V shed 6 bases, J shed 5 bases, and the junction held 1 base outside the gene matches. There are 13 residues in the CDR3.

CDR3 sequence: CASSPRQFALKETQYF. The CDR3 DNA sequence: TGTGCCAGCAGCCCTAGACAGTTCGCCCTAAAGGAGACCCAGTACTTC. This chain joins TRBV6-2 or TRBV6-3 and TRBJ2-5, with D possibly being TRBD1 (5 bases). The germline CDR1 and CDR2 sequences are MNHEY and SVGEGT. The CDR3 length is 16 residues. Between the trimmed V and J ends, which lost 6 bases and 5 bases, there was a span of 22 bases.

The chain couples TRBV27 to TRBJ2-5; D is possibly TRBD2 (5 bases). Trimming shortened V by 4 bases and J by 1 base, and 16 bases separated the two germline ends. From germline, CDR1 is MNHEY and CDR2 SMNVEV (reference sequence). The CDR3 extends over 16 amino acids. DNA for the CDR3: TGTGCCAGCAGTTCCTCAACCTGGGAGCGCCAAGAGACCCAGTACTTC. This translates into CASSSSTWERQETQYF.

This chain joins TRBV28 and TRBJ2-7; 9 nucleotides line up with TRBD1. Germline trimming cut 5 bases from V and 4 bases from J; bases unmatched to any gene: 6. CDR1 and CDR2 (germline): MDHEN, SYDVKM. The CDR3 runs 14 residues. In DNA, the CDR3 is TGTGCCAGCAGTCCGAGGACAGGGGTGTACGAGCAGTACTTC. Translating it yields CASSPRTGVYEQYF. Drawing the rest from reference TRBV28 and TRBJ2-7, the complete variable domain is DVKVTQSSRYLVKRTGEKVFLECVQDMDHENMFWYRQDPGLGLRLIYFSYDVKMKEKGDIPEGYSVSREKKERFSLILESASTNQTSMYLCASSPRTGVYEQYFGPGTRLTVT.

This chain joins TRBV11-1 and TRBJ2-7; 7 bases are shared with TRBD2. Trimming cost V 2 bases and J 3 bases; bases outside gene matches: 1. The CDR3 is made up of 13 amino acids. Germline CDR1 is SGHAT and CDR2 is FQDESV (reference sequence). CDR3 in DNA: TGTGCCAGCAGCTTAACGGGAGGCTACGAGCAGTACTTC. Translation: CASSLTGGYEQYF.

This CDR3 reads CASSQNRVSETQYF. CDR3 DNA: TGCGCCAGCAGCCAGAACAGGGTCTCAGAGACCCAGTACTTC. The chain recombines TRBV4-3 with TRBJ2-5; D possibly corresponds to TRBD1 (6 bases). Germline assignment: CDR1 LGHNA and CDR2 YSLEER. V lost 3 bases and J lost 4, with 12 bases in between. CDR3 length equals 14 residues.

V and J are TRBV6-2 or TRBV6-3 and TRBJ1-5; D possibly corresponds to TRBD1 (5 bases). Deletions cut 4 bases from V and 1 base from J, with 8 bases between. Germline V gene sequence: CDR1 MNHEY, CDR2 SVGEGT. CDR3 length: 14 amino acids. CDR3 sequence reads: CASSSRTSNQPQHF. The CDR3 coding sequence is TGTGCCAGCAGTTCTCGGACAAGCAATCAGCCCCAGCATTTT.

The V call is TRBV2, the J call TRBJ1-1; D possibly corresponds to TRBD1 (5 bases). Trimming pared 6 bases from V and 5 bases from J, leaving 13 bases between. Germline assignment: CDR1 SNHLY and CDR2 FYNNEI. The CDR3 totals 13 residues. CDR3 DNA sequence: TGTGCCAGCAGCGGTATTCAGGGAACTGAAGCTTTCTTT. It yields the protein CASSGIQGTEAFF.

This clone was counted only a few times. The CDR3: CAITPDWASTDTQYF. CDR3 nucleotides: TGTGCCATCACCCCGGACTGGGCTAGCACAGATACGCAGTATTTT. The chain couples TRBV10-3 to TRBJ2-3; D might be TRBD2 (5 bases). Between the trimmed V and J ends, which lost 7 bases and 0 bases, there was a span of 14 bases. CDR3 length equals 15 residues. The germline V gene has CDR1 ENHRY and CDR2 SYGVKD.

The rearrangement joins TRBV2 to TRBJ2-3, with D possibly being TRBD1 (6 bases). V was trimmed by 6 bases and J by 3 bases, leaving 13 bases between them. This CDR3 is built from 14 residues. The germline V gene encodes CDR1 SNHLY and CDR2 FYNNEI. For the CDR3, the DNA is TGTGCCAGCAGACAAGGACAGCGAACAGATACGCAGTATTTT. It specifies CASRQGQRTDTQYF.

V gene TRBV28 combines with J gene TRBJ2-1, with TRBD2 matching over 12 bases. CDR1 is MDHEN, CDR2 SYDVKM, per germline. This CDR3 region has 16 residues. After removal of 5 bases from V and 9 bases from J, the junction contained 11 bases not matched to a gene. CDR3 amino acids: CASSQLAGGFHGEQFF. The CDR3 nucleotides are TGTGCCAGCAGTCAACTAGCGGGAGGTTTCCACGGTGAGCAGTTCTTC.

The chain links TRBV2 to TRBJ1-2; the match to TRBD1 covers 8 bases. There are 14 residues in the CDR3. The V gene's germline CDR1 is SNHLY and CDR2 FYNNEI. After removal of 3 bases from V and 9 bases from J, the junction contained 9 bases not matched to a gene. DNA for the CDR3: TGTGCCAGCAGTGATAGTCAGGGGGCTAGGAGCTACACCTTC. It specifies CASSDSQGARSYTF. The whole variable domain, remainder taken from reference TRBV2 and TRBJ1-2, is EPEVTQTPSHQVTQMGQEVILRCVPISNHLYFYWYRQILGQKVEFLVSFYNNEISEKSEIFDDQFSVERPDGSNFTLKIRSTKLEDSAMYFCASSDSQGARSYTFGSGTRLTVV.

This clone appeared once. The J gene is TRBJ1-6, the V gene TRBV4-3, with D unclear. V was pared by 0 bases and J by 0 bases, with 12 bases between. The CDR3 has 18 amino acids. The germline gives CDR1 LGHNA, CDR2 YSLEER. The CDR3 loop reads CASSQERVGSSYNSPLHF. The DNA of the CDR3 is TGCGCCAGCAGCCAAGAACGGGTCGGGAGCTCCTATAATTCACCCCTCCACTTT.

The DNA for the CDR3 is TGTGCCAGCAGCGGAGACTCGGGCACAGATACGCAGTATTTT. It encodes CASSGDSGTDTQYF. This chain joins TRBV9 and TRBJ2-3; D unresolved. CDR1 is SGDLS and CDR2 is YYNGEE in the germline V gene. The CDR3 sequence is 14 residues long. V lost 3 bases and J lost 1, with 9 bases in between.

The chain combines TRBV6-2 or TRBV6-3 with TRBJ2-1; tentative D call: TRBD2 (6 bases). The V gene lost 5 bases and the J gene lost 3 bases, with 17 bases spanning the gap. Germline CDR1 is MNHEY and CDR2 is SVGEGT. This CDR3 has 16 amino acids. The CDR3 DNA is TGTGCCAGCAGTCTCCCGCACGGGGACTTCTACAATGAGCAGTTCTTC. Protein: CASSLPHGDFYNEQFF.

The chain is built from TRBV7-9 and TRBJ2-1; 10 nucleotides line up with TRBD2. This CDR3 has 16 amino acids. Trimming took 5 bases from V and 6 from J; bases not matched to a gene: 10. In germline, CDR1 is SEHNR, CDR2 FQNEAQ (reference sequence). CDR3 amino acids: CASSPSGSGRANEQFF. DNA of the CDR3: TGTGCCAGCAGCCCCTCAGGGAGCGGGAGGGCCAATGAGCAGTTCTTC.